Below, 20 T cell receptor beta chains from the same sample are listed, as sequenced in a study of T-cell reconstitution after alpha-beta-depleted transplantation in children. Unique molecular identifiers were used to barcode this TCRbeta library. TCRdb passed the PCR reads through MiXCR, listing each CDR3 protein once. Seen here are 200,000 to 250,000 distinct CDR3 sequences, under 9.5% observed once, and the top ten hold 6.2%. Sequenced here: PBMCs from the stem cell graft donor, sampled from the stem cell graft. These receptors originate from a human donor who donated a stem cell graft to a child with acute lymphoblastic leukemia.

Many counts were recorded for this clonotype. In DNA, the CDR3 is TGTGCCAGCCAGGCCCTATATAATTCACCCCTCCACTTT. Translated: CASQALYNSPLHF. V gene TRBV3-1 combines with J gene TRBJ1-6; D remains ambiguous. V lost 8 bases and J 4 bases, leaving 9 bases between the germline ends. There are 13 residues in the CDR3. Germline CDR1 LGHDT, CDR2 YNNKEL (reference sequence).

The rearrangement links TRBV2 to TRBJ2-4, with D unclear. The germline gives CDR1 SNHLY, CDR2 FYNNEI. This CDR3 region has 13 residues. Trimming stripped 2 bases from V and 9 bases from J, with 11 bases between. For the CDR3, the DNA is TGTGCCAGCAGTGAACAGAAGGGAACCATTCAGTACTTC. It is translated as CASSEQKGTIQYF.

This clonotype has at least ten counts. The V call is TRBV7-2, the J call TRBJ1-3; TRBD1 aligns across 7 bases. CDR1 is SGHTA and CDR2 is FQGNSA in the germline V gene. The CDR3 runs 17 residues. V lost 2 bases, J lost 0 bases, and 7 bases stayed unmatched. CDR3 in DNA: TGTGCCAGCAGCTTATTTGGGACAGAATACTCTGGAAACACCATATATTTT. This codes for CASSLFGTEYSGNTIYF.

This clonotype has at least ten counts. The V and J genes are TRBV9 and TRBJ2-2; D is uncertain. The CDR3 sequence is 14 residues long. V shed 1 base and J shed 4 bases, with 8 bases lying between them. The germline gives CDR1 SGDLS, CDR2 YYNGEE. In DNA form, the CDR3 reads TGTGCCAGCAGCGTAAAGGGAATCACCGGGGAGCTGTTTTTT. Its protein product is CASSVKGITGELFF.

The sample holds many counts of this clonotype. The genes are TRBV27 and TRBJ2-1; 10 bases agree with TRBD1. Per the germline V gene, CDR1 is MNHEY and CDR2 is SMNVEV (reference sequence). The J segment lost 4 bases and the V segment lost 4 bases, leaving 10 bases of the junction unmatched. The CDR3 spans 17 residues. The CDR3 coding sequence is TGTGCCAGCAGTTCGATATTGCGGGACAGGGGTTACAATGAGCAGTTCTTC. Amino acids: CASSSILRDRGYNEQFF.

This clonotype came up many times. The V gene is TRBV5-1, the J gene TRBJ2-7; the match to TRBD1 covers 8 bases. The germline gives CDR1 SGHRS, CDR2 YFSETQ. V lost 4 bases, J lost 0 bases, and 6 bases stayed unmatched. This CDR3 has 15 amino acids. Here the CDR3 DNA reads TGCGCCAGCAGCGTTGTCAGGGGGCGCTCCTACGAGCAGTACTTC. Protein sequence: CASSVVRGRSYEQYF.

This clonotype was observed many times. The V call is TRBV12-3 or TRBV12-4, the J call TRBJ2-3, with 10 bases lining up with TRBD2. The CDR3 is 16 residues long. V was pared by 3 bases and J by 6 bases, with 9 bases of the junction left unmatched. The CDR3 sequence is CASSFRGSGGADTQYF. CDR3 in DNA: TGTGCCAGCAGTTTCAGGGGCAGCGGGGGGGCTGATACGCAGTATTTT.

The sample holds many counts of this clonotype. This chain uses TRBV20-1 with TRBJ2-7; D is possibly TRBD1 (6 bases). The CDR3 length is 15 residues. V was shortened by 1 base and J by 2 bases, with 15 bases between the two germline ends. The germline V gene encodes CDR1 DFQATT and CDR2 SNEGSKA (reference sequence). The CDR3 sequence: CSARGPRTDTYEQYF. The CDR3 coding sequence is TGCAGTGCTAGAGGCCCCCGGACAGACACCTACGAGCAGTACTTC.

V gene TRBV24-1 combines with J gene TRBJ2-3; 9 bases align to TRBD1. Germline CDR1 reads KGHDR; CDR2 reads SFDVKD. The CDR3 runs to 14 residues. V lost 7 bases and J lost 3; bases outside the gene matches: 4. CDR3 sequence: CATRGDRDTDTQYF. The CDR3 DNA reads as TGTGCCACCAGGGGGGACAGGGATACAGATACGCAGTATTTT.

The chain has TRBV7-8 and TRBJ2-3; 11 bases fit TRBD2. The CDR3 consists of 17 residues. CDR1 and CDR2 (germline): SGHVS, FQNEAQ. The V gene end was trimmed by 4 bases and the J gene end by 0 bases; junction bases not matched to a gene: 6. The CDR3 is CASSSPGLAESTDTQYF. In DNA, the CDR3 is TGTGCCAGCAGCTCCCCGGGACTAGCGGAAAGCACAGATACGCAGTATTTT. The full variable domain, in which reference TRBV7-8 and TRBJ2-3 provide the parts outside the CDR3, is GAGVSQSPRYKVAKRGQDVALRCDPISGHVSLFWYQQALGQGPEFLTYFQNEAQLDKSGLPSDRFFAERPEGSVSTLKIQRTQQEDSAVYLCASSSPGLAESTDTQYFGPGTRLTVL.

This clonotype was counted at least ten times. V is TRBV28 and J is TRBJ2-3; 8 nucleotides agree with TRBD1. V shed 6 bases and J 5 bases; nucleotides not matched to a gene: 10. The CDR3 loop spans 15 amino acids. The germline CDR1 and CDR2 sequences are MDHEN and SYDVKM. This chain's CDR3 is CASSLIQGVKDTQYF. In nucleotides, the CDR3 is TGTGCCAGCAGCCTGATACAGGGGGTTAAAGATACGCAGTATTTT.

This rearrangement joins TRBV4-3 to TRBJ2-1; D may be TRBD1 (5 bases). The CDR3 has 16 residues. Trimming left V 0 bases short and J 7 bases short, with 16 bases between. Germline V CDR1 and CDR2: LGHNA, YSLEER. The CDR3 DNA is TGCGCCAGCAGCCAAGATGAACAGGTTCGGCCAAATGAGCAGTTCTTC. This codes for CASSQDEQVRPNEQFF.

CDR3 region: CASTPSGTANYGYTF. For the CDR3, the DNA is TGTGCCAGCACCCCCTCAGGAACTGCTAACTATGGCTACACCTTC. V usage is TRBV12-3 or TRBV12-4 and J usage is TRBJ1-2; no reliable D call. V was cut by 7 bases and J by 0 bases, with 15 bases left in between. The CDR3 runs 15 residues.

This clonotype was observed many times. V usage is TRBV12-3 or TRBV12-4 and J usage is TRBJ1-2; D not resolved. The CDR3 covers 12 residues. The germline V and J ends were trimmed by 8 bases and 3 bases, with 10 bases remaining between them. DNA for the CDR3: TGTGCCAGCCAGGATGGGGACTATGGCTACACCTTC. Protein sequence: CASQDGDYGYTF.

J is TRBJ2-3 and V is TRBV5-1; the D is unclear. Between the trimmed V and J ends, which lost 4 bases and 8 bases, there was a span of 8 bases. CDR1 is SGHRS and CDR2 is YFSETQ in the germline V gene. This CDR3 has 11 amino acids. Here the CDR3 reads CASSTPGTQYF. CDR3 nucleotides: TGCGCCAGCAGCACGCCGGGTACGCAGTATTTT. Complete variable domain (other parts from reference TRBV5-1 and TRBJ2-3): KAGVTQTPRYLIKTRGQQVTLSCSPISGHRSVSWYQQTPGQGLQFLFEYFSETQRNKGNFPGRFSGRQFSNSRSEMNVSTLELGDSALYLCASSTPGTQYFGPGTRLTVL.

The chain has TRBV29-1 and TRBJ1-1, with D tentatively TRBD1 (5 bases). Deletions cut 3 bases from V and 8 bases from J, with 7 bases between. CDR3 length: 10 amino acids. Germline-derived CDR1 and CDR2 are SQVTM and ANQGSEA. The CDR3 loop is CSVDREEAFF. Written as DNA, the CDR3 is TGCAGCGTTGACAGGGAGGAAGCTTTCTTT.

This clonotype occurred many times. The V gene is TRBV29-1, the J gene TRBJ2-1; TRBD1 might be the D (6 bases). The germline CDR1 and CDR2 sequences are SQVTM and ANQGSEA. The CDR3 runs 15 residues. V was trimmed by 4 bases and J by 10 bases, leaving 23 bases between them. CDR3 nucleotide sequence: TGCAGCGTTGGGGTCGGAACAGGGAAGGTCAAGGAGCAGTTCTTC. It yields the protein CSVGVGTGKVKEQFF.

The chain recombines TRBV20-1 with TRBJ1-2; D remains ambiguous. Per germline, CDR1 DFQATT and CDR2 SNEGSKA (reference sequence). Trimming removed 3 bases from V and 0 bases from J, with 11 bases in between. This CDR3 has 14 amino acids. The CDR3 nucleotides read TGCAGTGCTAGTTTCCAAGCTGCTAACTATGGCTACACCTTC. Encoded protein: CSASFQAANYGYTF.

At least ten counts were recorded for this clonotype. The V gene is TRBV29-1, the J gene TRBJ1-1; D gene unclear. The CDR3 loop spans 12 amino acids. Trimming stripped 4 bases from V and 0 bases from J, with 6 bases between. The germline V gene encodes CDR1 SQVTM and CDR2 ANQGSEA. CDR3 sequence: CSVVPMNTEAFF. DNA for the CDR3: TGCAGCGTTGTGCCTATGAACACTGAAGCTTTCTTT.

This clonotype was recorded a few times. The chain combines TRBV18 with TRBJ1-1; no clear D gene. The germline V and J ends were trimmed by 2 bases and 2 bases, with 12 bases remaining between them. The CDR3 is made up of 15 amino acids. Germline V gene data show CDR1 as KGHSH and CDR2 as LQKENI. CDR3 in amino acids: CASSPMRQTNTEAFF. CDR3 bases: TGTGCCAGCTCACCAATGCGGCAGACTAACACTGAAGCTTTCTTT.